The 20 T cell receptor beta chains reported below all come from one sample, sequenced in a study of T cell responses to AZD1222 COVID-19 vaccine (dated by TCRdb to the early 2020s). The method behind the library was the immunoSEQ multiplex PCR assay. TCRdb obtained this table from immuneACCESS and retained in-frame rearrangements with V and J assigned. These tables miss some clones; where compared with another copy, unresolved V genes account for less than half of the shortfall, and the remainder is unexplained. This sample lists about 92,000 clones; roughly 90% were detected once. About a fifth of the sample comes from the top ten. The time point label here, explained by the study, means: baseline before first vaccination. The sample was peripheral blood, taken on day 0 of AZD1222 vaccination. These receptor sequences come from an adult in good health.

The chain couples TRBV2 to TRBJ2-2; D remains ambiguous. The V end was cut by 2 bases, the J end by 4 bases, with 14 bases between. CDR1 is SNHLY, CDR2 FYNNEI, per germline. The CDR3 consists of 16 residues. The CDR3, as DNA: TGTGCCAGCAGTGAATTAGGTCTGGAGAGCACCGGGGAGCTGTTTTTT. Its protein is CASSELGLESTGELFF.

This rearrangement joins TRBV27 to TRBJ2-3; unclear D gene. V dropped 10 bases and J dropped 3 bases, with 14 bases sitting between them. Germline V lookup: CDR1 MNHEY, CDR2 SMNVEV (reference sequence). This CDR3 contains 13 residues. The CDR3 bases are TGTGCCATAAGGTCAAAGTCAACAGATACGCAGTATTTT. This codes for CAIRSKSTDTQYF.

The chain uses TRBV18 and TRBJ1-3; D remains ambiguous. The CDR3 totals 14 residues. The V gene lost 0 bases and the J gene lost 7 bases, with 10 bases spanning the gap. Looked up from germline, CDR1 is KGHSH and CDR2 is LQKENI. CDR3 protein: CASSPPVFRNTIYF. Written as DNA, the CDR3 is TGTGCCAGCTCACCACCGGTATTTCGTAACACCATATATTTT.

This chain connects TRBV5-1 to TRBJ2-1; 7 nucleotides match TRBD1. V dropped 5 bases and J dropped 1; count of bases not matched to a gene: 6. Germline-derived CDR1 and CDR2 are SGHRS and YFSETQ. The CDR3 runs 15 residues. The CDR3: CASSMGQQSYNEQFF. In DNA form, the CDR3 reads TGCGCCAGCAGTATGGGACAGCAATCCTACAATGAGCAGTTCTTC. The variable domain in full, with the rest retrieved from reference TRBV5-1 and TRBJ2-1, is KAGVTQTPRYLIKTRGQQVTLSCSPISGHRSVSWYQQTPGQGLQFLFEYFSETQRNKGNFPGRFSGRQFSNSRSEMNVSTLELGDSALYLCASSMGQQSYNEQFFGPGTRLTVL.

This chain uses TRBV28 with TRBJ1-6, with unresolved D. Trimming shortened V by 3 bases and J by 0 bases, and 9 bases separated the two germline ends. Germline V lookup: CDR1 MDHEN, CDR2 SYDVKM. The CDR3 runs 16 residues. Written as DNA, the CDR3 is TGTGCCAGCAGTTTTGAGCTAAGCTCCTATAATTCACCCCTCCACTTT. As protein: CASSFELSSYNSPLHF.

The CDR3 nucleotides are TGTGCCAGTAGGTCCGACAGGGGGCAAGAGACCCAGTACTTC. This encodes CASRSDRGQETQYF. V usage is TRBV19 and J usage is TRBJ2-5; 9 positions agree with TRBD1. V shed 6 bases and J 2 bases; nucleotides not matched to a gene: 4. The germline CDR1 and CDR2 sequences are LNHDA and SQIVND (reference sequence). The CDR3 has 14 residues.

V is TRBV5-5 and J is TRBJ2-7, with TRBD1 matching 7 bases. CDR1 SGHKS and CDR2 YYEKEE come from the germline V gene (reference sequence). V shed 1 base and J 2 bases; nucleotides not matched to a gene: 3. The CDR3 sequence is 14 residues long. CDR3 DNA: TGTGCCAGCAGCTTGTGGGACAGCGCCTACGAGCAGTACTTC. This gives the protein CASSLWDSAYEQYF.

The chain recombines TRBV6-5 with TRBJ1-6; 8 bases align to TRBD1. The CDR3 loop spans 14 amino acids. The V gene end was trimmed by 5 bases and the J gene end by 10 bases; junction bases not matched to a gene: 7. Germline V gene sequence: CDR1 MNHEY, CDR2 SVGAGI. The CDR3 sequence: CASSPGQDDSPLHF. DNA of the CDR3: TGTGCCAGCAGTCCGGGACAGGATGACTCACCCCTCCACTTT.

The chain joins TRBV10-3 to TRBJ1-6; no clear D gene. Germline lookup yields CDR1 ENHRY and CDR2 SYGVKD. V lost 7 bases, J lost 0 bases, and 1 base lay in between. The CDR3 runs to 12 residues. The CDR3 sequence: CAINSYNSPLHF. The DNA of the CDR3 is TGTGCCATCAACTCCTATAATTCACCCCTCCACTTT.

As to this clone: The same CDR3 also results from other DNA sequences found in this sample. This chain joins TRBV29-1 and TRBJ2-1, with 9 bases lining up with TRBD2. Germline V gene sequence: CDR1 SQVTM, CDR2 ANQGSEA. Unmatched junction bases numbered 8, after V lost 1 base and J lost 7 bases. This CDR3 spans 15 amino acids. In DNA form, the CDR3 reads TGCAGCGTTGAAGGGCGGGGGGGCGTGGGGAATGAGCAGTTCTTC. Its translation is CSVEGRGGVGNEQFF.

For the CDR3, the DNA is TGTGCCTGGAGTCCCGGACGGATCAATCAGCCCCAGCATTTT. It translates to CAWSPGRINQPQHF. The chain joins TRBV30 to TRBJ1-5; D unclear. The V gene's germline CDR1 is GTSNPN and CDR2 SVGIG (reference sequence). The CDR3 runs 14 residues. Trimming took off 2 bases at V and 3 bases at J, with 11 bases between the two ends.

The chain couples TRBV19 to TRBJ1-6; 8 positions agree with TRBD1. CDR3 size: 16 residues. Germline lookup yields CDR1 LNHDA and CDR2 SQIVND (reference sequence). V lost 7 bases, J lost 10 bases, and 15 bases stayed unmatched. The chain's CDR3 is CASTTLGTGGNSPLHF. CDR3 bases: TGTGCCAGTACTACACTCGGCACAGGGGGAAACTCACCCCTCCACTTT.

The CDR3 coding sequence is TGTGCCAGCAGCTTGGTAGGACGGAACCAAGAGACCCAGTACTTC. Residues: CASSLVGRNQETQYF. V is TRBV5-4 and J is TRBJ2-5, with unresolved D. Germline assignment: CDR1 SGHNT and CDR2 YYREEE (reference sequence). The CDR3 has 15 residues. The ends were cut back, 0 bases at V and 0 bases at J, with 9 bases in the middle.

The rearrangement joins TRBV9 to TRBJ1-2, with D perhaps TRBD1 (5 bases). With 3 bases removed from V and 8 bases from J, the gap between germline ends came to 14 bases. This CDR3 has 13 residues. The germline V gene has CDR1 SGDLS and CDR2 YYNGEE. The CDR3 sequence: CASSARDAWGYTF. DNA for the CDR3: TGTGCCAGCAGCGCCAGGGACGCCTGGGGCTACACCTTC.

The chain uses TRBV28 and TRBJ2-6, with D uncertain. Per germline, CDR1 MDHEN and CDR2 SYDVKM. This CDR3 region has 16 residues. The V gene lost 6 bases and the J gene lost 6 bases, with 18 bases spanning the gap. CDR3 protein: CASRRTGPPVANVLTF. CDR3 nucleotides: TGTGCCAGCAGACGGACCGGCCCTCCTGTGGCCAACGTCCTGACTTTC.

This rearrangement joins TRBV5-1 to TRBJ2-1, with TRBD2 identical over 11 bases. The junction had 8 bases not matched to a gene; V was cut back by 4 bases and J by 5 bases. Germline CDR1 is SGHRS and CDR2 is YFSETQ. The CDR3 is 16 residues long. The CDR3 reads CASSPLSGGGHNEQFF. CDR3 nucleotides: TGCGCCAGCAGCCCCCTTAGCGGGGGGGGTCACAATGAGCAGTTCTTC.

This chain links TRBV6-5 with TRBJ1-5; D remains unclear. The CDR3 runs 13 residues. With 3 bases removed from V and 4 bases from J, the gap between germline ends came to 7 bases. The germline V gene has CDR1 MNHEY and CDR2 SVGAGI. The CDR3 sequence: CASSYTANQPQHF. CDR3 DNA sequence: TGTGCCAGCAGTTATACGGCTAATCAGCCCCAGCATTTT.

The chain has TRBV19 and TRBJ1-4; 10 positions match TRBD1. Trimming took 5 bases from V and 5 from J; bases not matched to a gene: 5. The CDR3 has 15 amino acids. Germline V gene data show CDR1 as LNHDA and CDR2 as SQIVND (reference sequence). CDR3 sequence reads: CASSPRTGGNEKLFF. The CDR3, as DNA: TGTGCCAGTAGTCCCCGGACAGGGGGGAATGAAAAACTGTTTTTT.

This clone occurred a few times. This chain uses TRBV6-2 or TRBV6-3 with TRBJ1-1; 11 bases match TRBD1. This CDR3 has 14 amino acids. CDR1 is MNHEY and CDR2 is SVGEGT in the germline V gene. The V and J ends lost 5 bases and 4 bases, in that order; junction bases with no gene match: 3. The CDR3 region is CASSRGQGVTEAFF. CDR3 bases: TGTGCCAGCAGTAGGGGACAGGGGGTCACTGAAGCTTTCTTT.

On this clone itself: A junction end diverges from the germline sequence, so it may reflect a read error. This chain uses TRBV28 with TRBJ1-1; D call uncertain. CDR1 and CDR2 (germline): MDHEN, SYDVKM. CDR3 length: 11 residues. The CDR3 nucleotides are TGTGCCAGCAGCTTATACTATGAAGCTTTCTTT. It yields the protein CASSLYYEAFF. The whole variable domain, filled in from reference TRBV28 and TRBJ1-1, reads DVKVTQSSRYLVKRTGEKVFLECVQDMDHENMFWYRQDPGLGLRLIYFSYDVKMKEKGDIPEGYSVSREKKERFSLILESASTNQTSMYLCASSLYYEAFFGQGTRLTVV.